These T cell receptor beta chains were read from a single sample in a study of cytomegalovirus exposure and HLA in healthy donors. Method: immunoSEQ multiplex PCR; TCRdb's copy keeps in-frame clones and lacks some. Here the sample spans under 150,000 clones, about 80% being singletons. The sequenced sample was PBMCs. The receptors here all came from a human donor in good health. Both conserved end residues are part of each CDR3. A D gene is named only where the DNA matches it firmly. Clone size is not always given. Where it is, it says once, few, many or a class for expanded clones.

V gene	J gene	D gene	clone size	CDR3 DNA	CDR3 protein
TRBV27	TRBJ1-5	.	.	TGTGCCAGCCGGGGAGGGTCGAGGAGCAATCAGCCCCAGCATTTT	CASRGGSRSNQPQHF
TRBV5-1	TRBJ2-2	TRBD1	.	TGCGCCAGCACCCCCGGGACAGGGGTTCCCGGGGAGCTGTTTTTT	CASTPGTGVPGELFF
TRBV5-1	TRBJ2-2	TRBD2	once	TGCGCCAGCGTGGCGGGGGGCATGAACACCGGGGAGCTGTTTTTT	CASVAGGMNTGELFF
TRBV27	TRBJ2-7	TRBD1	.	TGTGCCAGCAGTTTAAGCCGACAGGGCGAGCAGTACTTC	CASSLSRQGEQYF
TRBV6-6	TRBJ1-6	.	.	TGTGCCAGCACCTGGACAGAAGCTGATTCACCCCTCCACTTT	CASTWTEADSPLHF
TRBV4-2	TRBJ1-6	TRBD1	.	TGTGCCAGCAGCCACCCCGGGACAGGGAAAAATTCACCCCTCCACTTT	CASSHPGTGKNSPLHF
TRBV6-6	TRBJ1-2	TRBD1	.	TGTGCCAGCAGTGACAGGGGGCATGGCTACACCTTC	CASSDRGHGYTF
TRBV7-7	TRBJ2-1	TRBD2	once	TGTGCCAGCAGCCTCGGGACTAGCGGGGGGAATGAGCAGTTCTTC	CASSLGTSGGNEQFF
TRBV6-1	TRBJ1-2	TRBD1	.	TGTGCCAGCAGCGGGGGACAGTTTGGGGGCTACACCTTC	CASSGGQFGGYTF
TRBV28	TRBJ2-7	TRBD1	.	TGTGCCAGCAGTTCAGACAGGGGCTACGAGCAGTACTTC	CASSSDRGYEQYF
TRBV4-1	TRBJ2-5	TRBD2	.	TGCGCCAGCAGCCAAGAGGGACTAGCGGGGGGAGAGACCCAGTACTTC	CASSQEGLAGGETQYF
TRBV5-4	TRBJ2-2	TRBD2	.	TGTGCCAGCAGCTTGGGAAGCGGGGGGGCTAGCACCGGGGAGCTGTTTTTT	CASSLGSGGASTGELFF
TRBV10-1	TRBJ2-7	.	few	TGCGCCAGCAGTGAGTCGACCGTAGGCGGCGAGCAGTACTTC	CASSESTVGGEQYF
TRBV11-2	TRBJ1-1	TRBD1	.	TGTGCCAGCAGCCCGGACCGGGACAGCGACCTGGTTGACCCTGAAGCTTTCTTT	CASSPDRDSDLVDPEAFF
TRBV11-2	TRBJ2-7	.	.	TGTGCCAGCAGCTCCCGGGTCGACTACGAGCAGTACTTC	CASSSRVDYEQYF
TRBV2	TRBJ2-1	TRBD2	.	TGTGCCAGCAAAAGACAAGCGGGGGCTATCTACAATGAGCAGTTCTTC	CASKRQAGAIYNEQFF
TRBV2	TRBJ1-4	.	.	TGTGCCAGCAGAGGAGACGCAACTAATGAAAAACTGTTTTTT	CASRGDATNEKLFF
TRBV4-1	TRBJ2-3	TRBD2	.	TGCGCCAGCAGCCCCCCGGGCCCCCTAGCGGGGGGGCGAGTTGATACGCAGTATTTT	CASSPPGPLAGGRVDTQYF
TRBV6-5	TRBJ2-5	TRBD1	.	TGTGCCAGCAGCCGACAGGGGGAAGAGACCCAGTACTTC	CASSRQGEETQYF
TRBV27	TRBJ1-6	.	.	TGTGCCAGCAGTTTATTTTCAGGGTTTGGGCTGAGTTCACCCCTCCACTTT	CASSLFSGFGLSSPLHF
TRBV5-1	TRBJ2-1	.	few	TGCGCCAGCAGTGAGGGTATGTGGAAGGGTGAGCAGTTCTTC	CASSEGMWKGEQFF
TRBV19	TRBJ1-4	.	.	TGTGCCAGTAGCTTCACAGGGACTAATGAAAAACTGTTTTTT	CASSFTGTNEKLFF
TRBV7-8	TRBJ2-5	.	.	TGTGCCAGCAGCTTAGTATCGACAGGAGGAGAGACCCAGTACTTC	CASSLVSTGGETQYF
TRBV15	TRBJ2-7	.	.	TGTGCCACCAGCAGAGGTGATAGGGGCGCCGAGCAGTACTTC	CATSRGDRGAEQYF
TRBV27	TRBJ1-5	.	.	TGTGCCAGCAGCTCCCTGAAAGGGGGAATGGATCAGCCCCAGCATTTT	CASSSLKGGMDQPQHF
TRBV2	TRBJ2-1	TRBD2	.	TGTGCCAGCTCCCGACTAGCGGCCCGCTCCTACAATGAGCAGTTCTTC	CASSRLAARSYNEQFF
TRBV15	TRBJ1-5	.	.	TGTGCCACCAGCCCATTCAATCAGCCCCAGCATTTT	CATSPFNQPQHF
TRBV18	TRBJ1-2	TRBD1	.	TGTGCCAGCTCACCATCCGACAGGGGAAACTATGGCTACACCTTC	CASSPSDRGNYGYTF
TRBV7-9	TRBJ1-3	.	.	TGTGCCAGCAGCTTAGTAGGACAGTTCTCTGGAAACACCATATATTTT	CASSLVGQFSGNTIYF
TRBV19	TRBJ1-4	TRBD1	.	TGTGCCAGTAGTCCCCTTTTGGGACAGAGGAATGAAAAACTGTTTTTT	CASSPLLGQRNEKLFF
TRBV4-1	TRBJ2-7	TRBD1	.	TGCGCCAGCAGCCTGGGACAGTTCGCCTACGAGCAGTACTTC	CASSLGQFAYEQYF
TRBV4-1	TRBJ2-7	TRBD2	.	TGCGCCAGCAGCCCCTTAGCGGGGACATACGAGCAGTACTTC	CASSPLAGTYEQYF
TRBV5-5	TRBJ2-1	TRBD1	.	TGTGCCAGCAGCTTATCGGGACAGTTGTACAATGAGCAGTTCTTC	CASSLSGQLYNEQFF
TRBV19	TRBJ1-5	.	.	TGTGCCAGTATAAAGTCGGGGTATAGCAATCAGCCCCAGCATTTT	CASIKSGYSNQPQHF
TRBV7-9	TRBJ1-2	.	.	TGTGCCAGCAGCTTATGGGGGGACTATGGCTACACCTTC	CASSLWGDYGYTF
TRBV18	TRBJ2-7	TRBD1	.	TGTGCCAGCTCATCCGACAGGGACGAGCAGTACTTC	CASSSDRDEQYF
TRBV7-9	TRBJ2-2	.	.	TGTGCCACCCCCCAGGGTAGCTCTGGGGAGCTGTTTTTT	CATPQGSSGELFF
TRBV7-9	TRBJ2-7	TRBD1	few	TGTGCCAGCAGCTATTCCGGGACAGCACCCTCCTACGAGCAGTACTTC	CASSYSGTAPSYEQYF
TRBV4-1	TRBJ2-7	TRBD1	few	TGCGCCAGCAGCCGGGACAGCTACTACGAGCAGTACTTC	CASSRDSYYEQYF
TRBV7-9	TRBJ2-3	TRBD1	.	TGTGCCAGCAGCCACAGGGACAGATTCACAGATACGCAGTATTTT	CASSHRDRFTDTQYF
TRBV28	TRBJ1-2	TRBD1	.	TGTGCCAGCAGTCCCCCGGACAGGCATGATGGCTACACCTTC	CASSPPDRHDGYTF
TRBV6-1	TRBJ2-2	.	.	TGTGCCAGCAGGCTTGGAGAAACCACCGGGGAGCTGTTTTTT	CASRLGETTGELFF
TRBV2	TRBJ1-5	.	.	TGTGCCAGCAGTGGGGGCCTAGGCCCAGGTCAGCCCCAGCATTTT	CASSGGLGPGQPQHF
TRBV7-3	TRBJ2-1	.	.	TGTGCCAGCAGCCCCTCGGGCGGGGCCCTCTACAATGAGCAGTTCTTC	CASSPSGGALYNEQFF
TRBV6-1	TRBJ1-2	.	.	TGTGCCAGCAGTGAAGCCATGGGGAGGGCCAGGGGCTACACCTTC	CASSEAMGRARGYTF
TRBV19	TRBJ1-5	TRBD1	.	TGTGCCAGTAGCCCCAATCCAGGACAGGGCCCCAAGCAGCCCCAGCATTTT	CASSPNPGQGPKQPQHF
TRBV2	TRBJ1-1	TRBD1	medium-sized	TGTGCCAGCAGTGAGACAGGGGCAATGAACACTGAAGCTTTCTTT	CASSETGAMNTEAFF
TRBV10-3	TRBJ2-2	TRBD1	.	TGTGCCAGCAGTGATTGGGGGACAGAGAACACCGGGGAGCTGTTTTTT	CASSDWGTENTGELFF
TRBV4-1	TRBJ2-3	TRBD2	.	TGCGCCAGCAGCCAAGACTCAACTAGCGGGCCCACAGATACGCAGTATTTT	CASSQDSTSGPTDTQYF
TRBV6-1	TRBJ1-5	.	.	TGTGCCAGCAGAGACAGTGATAGCAATCAGCCCCAGCATTTT	CASRDSDSNQPQHF
TRBV5-1	TRBJ2-7	.	.	TGCGTCAGCAGCTTGGAGGTAACAGGCTTTTACGAGCAGTACTTC	CVSSLEVTGFYEQYF
TRBV7-9	TRBJ2-3	.	.	TGTGCCAGCAGCTTATCTCGCGCAGATACGCAGTATTTT	CASSLSRADTQYF
TRBV27	TRBJ1-2	TRBD1	once	TGTGCCAGCAGCTGGGACAGGGGATTTAACTATGGCTACACCTTC	CASSWDRGFNYGYTF